A single sample gave rise to the 9 T cell receptor beta chains below, sequenced in a study of blood T cell repertoires in COVID-19. Repertoires were generated with immunoSEQ multiplex PCR, while TCRdb's copy carries only in-frame clones and drops some. The top ten clones hold roughly 15% of a sample with about 34,000 clones, roughly 74% of them seen once. Sequencing was carried out using peripheral blood. These receptors all stem from a man of 80 years or more with active or convalescent COVID-19.

J is TRBJ2-1 and V is TRBV6-6, with 12 nucleotides matching TRBD2. The V gene end was trimmed by 4 bases and the J gene end by 5 bases; junction bases not matched to a gene: 3. This CDR3 spans 15 amino acids. The germline CDR1 and CDR2 sequences are MNHNY and SVGAGI (reference sequence). The CDR3 sequence is CASSSRTSGNNEQFF. The CDR3 DNA follows: TGTGCCAGCAGTTCTCGGACTAGCGGGAACAATGAGCAGTTCTTC.

This chain links TRBV7-9 with TRBJ2-3; 10 bases align to TRBD2. The V segment lost 2 bases and the J segment 1 base; nucleotides outside the gene matches: 3. The germline V gene encodes CDR1 SEHNR and CDR2 FQNEAQ (reference sequence). The CDR3 runs 16 residues. DNA for the CDR3: TGTGCCAGCAGCTTACTAGCGGGAGAGCGCACAGATACGCAGTATTTT. It specifies CASSLLAGERTDTQYF.

The chain is built from TRBV4-1 and TRBJ1-2; D call uncertain. Germline loops: CDR1 MGHRA, CDR2 YSYEKL. The CDR3 totals 14 residues. Trimming stripped 0 bases from V and 0 bases from J, with 5 bases between. The CDR3 is CASSQDLSNYGYTF. CDR3 nucleotide sequence: TGCGCCAGCAGCCAAGATTTATCTAACTATGGCTACACCTTC.

The rearrangement uses TRBV7-9 and TRBJ1-6, with D unclear. CDR1 and CDR2 from the germline V gene are SEHNR and FQNEAQ (reference sequence). This CDR3 region has 15 residues. Between the trimmed V and J ends, which lost 5 bases and 5 bases, there was a span of 13 bases. CDR3 loop: CASSPRVGDNSPLHF. DNA for the CDR3: TGTGCCAGCAGCCCGAGGGTCGGAGATAATTCACCCCTCCACTTT.

This clone was seen a handful of times. V is TRBV6-6 and J is TRBJ2-2, with 8 bases lining up with TRBD2. Trimming cost V 3 bases and J 4 bases; bases outside gene matches: 7. This CDR3 has 16 residues. The germline V gene encodes CDR1 MNHNY and CDR2 SVGAGI (reference sequence). CDR3 nucleotide sequence: TGTGCCAGCAGTTATAACCAAGCGGGAGCCACCGGGGAGCTGTTTTTT. Translating gives CASSYNQAGATGELFF.

This clone was counted only a few times. J is TRBJ2-1 and V is TRBV6-6, with 8 bases aligning to TRBD1. The CDR3 loop spans 14 amino acids. J gave up 8 bases and V 3 bases, and 6 bases lay outside the gene matches. CDR1 is MNHNY, CDR2 SVGAGI, per germline (reference sequence). CDR3 region: CASSYLGQGDEQFF. Here the CDR3 DNA reads TGTGCCAGCAGTTATCTTGGACAGGGCGATGAGCAGTTCTTC.

This sequence joins TRBV5-6 and TRBJ2-1, with D maybe TRBD2 (6 bases). V was trimmed by 4 bases and J by 8 bases, leaving 13 bases between them. CDR1 and CDR2 (germline): SGHDT, YYEEEE. This CDR3 contains 13 residues. Here the CDR3 DNA reads TGTGCCAGCAGCCCGTGGGACTTACATGAGCAGTTCTTC. This translates into CASSPWDLHEQFF. The whole variable domain, filled in from reference TRBV5-6 and TRBJ2-1, reads DAGVTQSPTHLIKTRGQQVTLRCSPKSGHDTVSWYQQALGQGPQFIFQYYEEEERQRGNFPDRFSGHQFPNYSSELNVNALLLGDSALYLCASSPWDLHEQFFGPGTRLTVL.

The CDR3 is CASSFTREETQYF. DNA of the CDR3: TGTGCCAGCAGCTTTACCAGGGAAGAGACCCAGTACTTC. The chain employs TRBV11-2 and TRBJ2-5, with D tentatively TRBD1 (5 bases). This CDR3 comprises 13 residues. Germline V gene sequence: CDR1 SGHAT, CDR2 FQNNGV. Trimming removed 3 bases from V and 3 bases from J, with 8 bases in between.

This chain joins TRBV7-9 and TRBJ2-3; no reliable D call. Germline V gene sequence: CDR1 SEHNR, CDR2 FQNEAQ (reference sequence). This CDR3 spans 14 amino acids. V dropped 4 bases and J dropped 4 bases, with 12 bases sitting between them. In nucleotides, the CDR3 is TGTGCCAGCAGCTCCACGGGTTCGCCAGATACGCAGTATTTT. It specifies CASSSTGSPDTQYF. The full variable domain, completed using reference TRBV7-9 and TRBJ2-3, is DTGVSQNPRHKITKRGQNVTFRCDPISEHNRLYWYRQTLGQGPEFLTYFQNEAQLEKSRLLSDRFSAERPKGSFSTLEIQRTEQGDSAMYLCASSSTGSPDTQYFGPGTRLTVL.